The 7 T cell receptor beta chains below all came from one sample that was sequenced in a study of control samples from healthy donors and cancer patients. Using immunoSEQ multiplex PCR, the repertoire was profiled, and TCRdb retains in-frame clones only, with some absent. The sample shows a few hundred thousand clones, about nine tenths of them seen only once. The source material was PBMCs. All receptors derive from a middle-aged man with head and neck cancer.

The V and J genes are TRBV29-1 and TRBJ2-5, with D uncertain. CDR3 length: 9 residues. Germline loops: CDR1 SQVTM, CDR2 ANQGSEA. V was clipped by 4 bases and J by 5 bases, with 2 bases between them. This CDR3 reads CSVGETQYF. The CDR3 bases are TGCAGCGTTGGCGAGACCCAGTACTTC. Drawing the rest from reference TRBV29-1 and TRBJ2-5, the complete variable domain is SAVISQKPSRDICQRGTSLTIQCQVDSQVTMMFWYRQQPGQSLTLIATANQGSEATYESGFVIDKFPISRPNLTFSTLTVSNMSPEDSSIYLCSVGETQYFGPGTRLLVL.

The CDR3 nucleotides are TGTGCCAGCAGCCAAGATTCGCAGCGCCAGGGTATCACCTTC. As protein: CASSQDSQRQGITF. The chain recombines TRBV3-1 (or the pseudogene TRBV3-2) with TRBJ1-2; a weak D match, TRBD1 (5 bases). This CDR3 comprises 14 residues. The V end lost 0 bases, the J end lost 13 bases, and 18 bases lay between the germline ends. The germline V gene encodes CDR1 LGHDT and CDR2 YNNKEL (reference sequence).

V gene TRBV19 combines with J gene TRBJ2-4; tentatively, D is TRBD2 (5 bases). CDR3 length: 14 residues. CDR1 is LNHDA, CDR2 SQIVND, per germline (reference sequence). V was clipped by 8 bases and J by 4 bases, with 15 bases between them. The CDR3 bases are TGTGCCAGTGAACCCCCCCGGGGAAAAAACATTCAGTACTTC. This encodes CASEPPRGKNIQYF.

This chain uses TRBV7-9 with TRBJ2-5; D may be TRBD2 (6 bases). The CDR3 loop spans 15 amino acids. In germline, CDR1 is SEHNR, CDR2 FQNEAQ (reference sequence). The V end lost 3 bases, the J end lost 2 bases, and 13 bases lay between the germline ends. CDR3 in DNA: TGTGCCAGCAGCTTTGGTCAGGGAGGACAAGAGACCCAGTACTTC. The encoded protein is CASSFGQGGQETQYF.

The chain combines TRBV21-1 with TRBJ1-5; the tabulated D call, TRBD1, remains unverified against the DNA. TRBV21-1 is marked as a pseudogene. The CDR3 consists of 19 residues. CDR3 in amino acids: CASSKDRGREFEVNQPQHF. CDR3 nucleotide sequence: TGTGCCAGCAGCAAGGACAGGGGGCGGGAGTTTGAGGTAAATCAGCCCCAGCATTTT.

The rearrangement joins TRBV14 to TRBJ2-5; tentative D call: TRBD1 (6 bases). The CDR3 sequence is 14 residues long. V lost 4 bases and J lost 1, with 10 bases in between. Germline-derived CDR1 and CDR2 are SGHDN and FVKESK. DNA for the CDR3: TGTGCCAGCAGCCGCCGCAGGGGCCAAGAGACCCAGTACTTC. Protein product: CASSRRRGQETQYF.

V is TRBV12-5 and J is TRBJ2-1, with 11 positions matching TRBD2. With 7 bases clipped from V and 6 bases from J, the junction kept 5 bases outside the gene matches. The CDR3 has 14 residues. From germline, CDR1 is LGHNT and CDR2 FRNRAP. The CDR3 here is CASAGTSGFNEQFF. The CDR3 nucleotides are TGTGCTAGTGCCGGGACTAGCGGATTCAATGAGCAGTTCTTC.